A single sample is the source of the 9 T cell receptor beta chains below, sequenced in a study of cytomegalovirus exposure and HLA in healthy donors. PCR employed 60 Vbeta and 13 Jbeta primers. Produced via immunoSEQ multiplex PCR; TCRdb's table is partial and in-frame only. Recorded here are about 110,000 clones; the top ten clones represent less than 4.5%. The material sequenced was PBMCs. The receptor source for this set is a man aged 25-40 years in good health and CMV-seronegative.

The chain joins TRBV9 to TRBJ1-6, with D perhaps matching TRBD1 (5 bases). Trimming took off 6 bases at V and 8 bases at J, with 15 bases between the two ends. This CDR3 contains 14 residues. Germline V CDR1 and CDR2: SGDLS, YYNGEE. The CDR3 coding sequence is TGTGCCAGCAACGTGGGGCTCGCTGATTCACCCCTCCACTTT. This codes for CASNVGLADSPLHF.

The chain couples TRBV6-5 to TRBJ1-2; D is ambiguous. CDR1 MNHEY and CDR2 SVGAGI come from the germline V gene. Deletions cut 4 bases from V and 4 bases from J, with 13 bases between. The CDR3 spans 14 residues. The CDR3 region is CASSLAGYGYGYTF. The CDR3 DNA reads TGTGCCAGCAGTTTGGCCGGGTATGGCTATGGCTACACCTTC.

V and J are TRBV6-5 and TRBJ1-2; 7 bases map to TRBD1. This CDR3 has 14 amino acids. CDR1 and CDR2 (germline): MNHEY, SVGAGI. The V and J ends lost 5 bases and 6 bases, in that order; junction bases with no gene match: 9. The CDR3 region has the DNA TGTGCCAGCAGTGACCGACAGGGTCGCGATGGCTACACCTTC. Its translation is CASSDRQGRDGYTF.

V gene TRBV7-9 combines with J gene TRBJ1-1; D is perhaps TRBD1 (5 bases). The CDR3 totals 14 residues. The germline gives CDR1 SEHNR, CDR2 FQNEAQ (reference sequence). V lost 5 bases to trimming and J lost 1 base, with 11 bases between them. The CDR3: CASSQGWGNTEAFF. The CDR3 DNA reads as TGTGCCAGCAGCCAGGGCTGGGGGAACACTGAAGCTTTCTTT.

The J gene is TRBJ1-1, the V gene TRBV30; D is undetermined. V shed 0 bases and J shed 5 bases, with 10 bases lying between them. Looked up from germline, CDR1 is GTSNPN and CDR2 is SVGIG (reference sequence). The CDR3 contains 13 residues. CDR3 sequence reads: CAWSVQPGTEAFF. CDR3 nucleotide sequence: TGTGCCTGGAGTGTACAGCCTGGGACTGAAGCTTTCTTT.

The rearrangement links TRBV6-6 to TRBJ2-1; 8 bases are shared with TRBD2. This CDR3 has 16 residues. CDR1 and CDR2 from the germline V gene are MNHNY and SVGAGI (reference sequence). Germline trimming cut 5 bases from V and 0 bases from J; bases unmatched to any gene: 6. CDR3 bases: TGTGCCAGCAGTCATAGCGGGGTCAGCTCCTACAATGAGCAGTTCTTC. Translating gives CASSHSGVSSYNEQFF.

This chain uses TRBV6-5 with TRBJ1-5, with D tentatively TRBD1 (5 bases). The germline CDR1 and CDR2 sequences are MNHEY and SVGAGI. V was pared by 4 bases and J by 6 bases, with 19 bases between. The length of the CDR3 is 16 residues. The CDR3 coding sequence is TGTGCCAGCAGTTCTCAACGGGGCGGGGCGGGTCAGCCCCAGCATTTT. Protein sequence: CASSSQRGGAGQPQHF.

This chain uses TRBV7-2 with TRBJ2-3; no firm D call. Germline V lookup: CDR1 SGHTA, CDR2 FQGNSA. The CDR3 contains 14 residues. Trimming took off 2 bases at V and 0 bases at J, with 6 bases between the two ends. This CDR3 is CASSLWASTDTQYF. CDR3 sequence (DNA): TGTGCCAGCAGCTTATGGGCTAGCACAGATACGCAGTATTTT.

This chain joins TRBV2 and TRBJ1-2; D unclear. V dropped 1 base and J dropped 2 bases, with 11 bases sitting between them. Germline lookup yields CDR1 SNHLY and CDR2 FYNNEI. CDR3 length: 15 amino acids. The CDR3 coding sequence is TGTGCCAGCAGTGAAGGGCCCGGGGAGAACTATGGCTACACCTTC. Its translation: CASSEGPGENYGYTF.